Below are 30 T cell receptor beta chains sequenced from a single sample in a study of blood T cell repertoires in COVID-19. TCRdb's copy holds only in-frame clones and misses some; the assay was immunoSEQ multiplex PCR. This table has 220,000 or so clones, 88% appearing once. The sample consisted of PBMCs or T cells enriched from blood (not recorded which). All receptors come from a woman aged 50 to 65 with acute COVID-19.

This clone was seen once. The V call is TRBV28, the J call TRBJ2-3; 9 nucleotides agree with TRBD1. Losses at the gene ends were 8 bases for V and 4 bases for J; bases not matched to a gene: 10. This CDR3 has 15 amino acids. Germline CDR1 is MDHEN and CDR2 is SYDVKM. The CDR3 region is CASGGTGSLSDTQYF. The CDR3, as DNA: TGTGCCAGCGGGGGGACAGGGTCCCTTTCAGATACGCAGTATTTT. Combining the CDR3 with reference TRBV28 and TRBJ2-3 gives the whole variable domain DVKVTQSSRYLVKRTGEKVFLECVQDMDHENMFWYRQDPGLGLRLIYFSYDVKMKEKGDIPEGYSVSREKKERFSLILESASTNQTSMYLCASGGTGSLSDTQYFGPGTRLTVL.

The V call is TRBV27, the J call TRBJ2-7, with TRBD1 as a possible D gene (5 bases). The CDR3 is 14 residues long. Germline-derived CDR1 and CDR2 are MNHEY and SMNVEV (reference sequence). Trimming cost V 6 bases and J 3 bases, with 15 bases left between them. CDR3 region: CASRTGQIGYEQYF. The CDR3 DNA is TGTGCCAGCAGAACCGGACAAATTGGCTACGAGCAGTACTTC.

The CDR3 region has the DNA TGTGCCAGTAGTCCAGCTAGCGGAGGGGACCTCTTTGGCGAGCAGTACTTC. Translated: CASSPASGGDLFGEQYF. This sequence joins TRBV19 and TRBJ2-7; TRBD2 matches 7 bases. V shed 5 bases, J shed 6 bases, and the junction held 19 bases outside the gene matches. This CDR3 has 17 residues. Germline assignment: CDR1 LNHDA and CDR2 SQIVND (reference sequence).

The CDR3 region has the DNA TGTGCCTGGAGCGACCCGGGACAGGGGAGTTACGAGCAGTACTTC. This sequence encodes CAWSDPGQGSYEQYF. V usage is TRBV30 and J usage is TRBJ2-7, with 10 bases that match TRBD1. V dropped 3 bases and J dropped 4; count of bases not matched to a gene: 9. CDR3 length: 15 amino acids. CDR1 and CDR2 (germline): GTSNPN, SVGIG (reference sequence).

V and J are TRBV12-3 or TRBV12-4 and TRBJ2-7; D is unresolved. The CDR3 totals 12 residues. Trimming removed 2 bases at V and 9 bases at J, with 11 bases between. The CDR3 region has the DNA TGTGCCAGCAGTTTATTGCGGCAGTGGCAGTACTTC. Its protein product is CASSLLRQWQYF.

This chain connects TRBV7-8 to TRBJ1-1; TRBD1 matches at 8 bases. CDR3 size: 13 residues. CDR1 is SGHVS and CDR2 is FQNEAQ in the germline V gene. The ends lost 5 bases at V and 5 bases at J; junction bases unmatched: 4. The CDR3 protein is CASSLTGETEAFF. For the CDR3, the DNA is TGTGCCAGCAGCCTGACAGGGGAAACTGAAGCTTTCTTT.

The rearrangement joins TRBV30 to TRBJ2-5; D might be TRBD1 (5 bases). Trimming took 0 bases from V and 0 from J, leaving 11 bases between them. From germline, CDR1 is GTSNPN and CDR2 SVGIG (reference sequence). This CDR3 is 15 amino acids long. The CDR3 nucleotides are TGTGCCTGGAGTGTCTACAGGCCGTACCAAGAGACCCAGTACTTC. It translates to CAWSVYRPYQETQYF.

In its sample, this clone was seen a few times. The chain links TRBV7-2 to TRBJ1-6; 9 bases map to TRBD1. This CDR3 is 17 amino acids long. Germline trimming cut 3 bases from V and 10 bases from J; bases unmatched to any gene: 13. Germline loops: CDR1 SGHTA, CDR2 FQGNSA. CDR3 sequence (DNA): TGTGCCAGCAGCTTTTCTTCTGGGACAGGGAAAGGATCACCCCTCCACTTT. Protein: CASSFSSGTGKGSPLHF.

This clone appeared a few times. This chain uses TRBV5-1 with TRBJ1-2, with 8 bases that match TRBD1. The CDR3 consists of 13 residues. V trimming: 2 bases; J trimming: 8 bases; junction bases outside the gene matches: 5. Germline V gives CDR1 SGHRS, CDR2 YFSETQ. The CDR3 coding sequence is TGCGCCAGCAGCTTCCCCGGGACAGGCGGCTACACCTTC. This sequence encodes CASSFPGTGGYTF.

The V gene is TRBV20-1, the J gene TRBJ2-7, with 7 bases identical to TRBD1. The CDR3 totals 11 residues. CDR1 and CDR2 from the germline V gene are DFQATT and SNEGSKA (reference sequence). Unmatched junction bases numbered 3, after V lost 5 bases and J lost 5 bases. CDR3 residues: CSARQGDEQYF. The CDR3 DNA reads as TGCAGTGCTCGTCAGGGGGACGAGCAGTACTTC.

The rearrangement links TRBV5-6 to TRBJ2-1; D ambiguous. The V end lost 2 bases, the J end lost 5 bases, and 5 bases lay between the germline ends. The CDR3 loop spans 12 amino acids. Germline-derived CDR1 and CDR2 are SGHDT and YYEEEE. The CDR3 is CASSFSDNEQFF. The CDR3 DNA reads TGTGCCAGCAGCTTTTCCGACAATGAGCAGTTCTTC.

The chain is built from TRBV5-1 and TRBJ2-5, with TRBD2 matching over 14 bases. CDR3 length equals 18 residues. Germline V gene sequence: CDR1 SGHRS, CDR2 YFSETQ. V gave up 3 bases and J gave up 5 bases; unmatched junction bases: 12. CDR3: CASSSRGLAGGGRETQYF. CDR3 DNA: TGCGCCAGCAGCTCACGTGGACTAGCGGGAGGCGGGAGGGAGACCCAGTACTTC.

V gene TRBV28 combines with J gene TRBJ2-2; 8 bases fit TRBD1. Per the germline V gene, CDR1 is MDHEN and CDR2 is SYDVKM. This CDR3 contains 15 residues. V trimming: 4 bases; J trimming: 6 bases; junction bases outside the gene matches: 7. CDR3 in amino acids: CASSSQGAPAGELFF. The DNA for the CDR3 is TGTGCCAGCAGTTCTCAGGGGGCTCCCGCCGGGGAGCTGTTTTTT.

A word on this clone: A junction end diverges from the germline sequence, so it may reflect a read error. CDR3 loop: CASSLPRTGPVRF. For the CDR3, the DNA is TGTGCCAGCAGCCTCCCCCGGACAGGCCCCGTCCGTTTT. V is TRBV28 and J is TRBJ1-4, with 7 bases identical to TRBD1. There are 13 residues in the CDR3. CDR1 and CDR2 (germline): MDHEN, SYDVKM.

This clone came up once. The chain combines TRBV28 with TRBJ1-2; no definite D call. Between the trimmed V and J ends, which lost 8 bases and 7 bases, there was a span of 14 bases. CDR1 MDHEN and CDR2 SYDVKM come from the germline V gene. This CDR3 region has 12 residues. CDR3 amino acids: CASHRGRTGYTF. The CDR3 DNA follows: TGTGCCAGCCATCGAGGCAGAACTGGCTACACCTTC.

This clone was observed once. The chain has TRBV11-2 and TRBJ1-5, with D tentatively TRBD1 (6 bases). This CDR3 contains 16 residues. V was pared by 1 base and J by 6 bases, with 16 bases between. CDR1 is SGHAT, CDR2 FQNNGV, per germline. CDR3 nucleotides: TGTGCCAGCAGCTTAGGCCGGGGGGGGGCAAGTCAGCCCCAGCATTTT. Protein product: CASSLGRGGASQPQHF.

The gene calls are TRBV19 and TRBJ2-1; D is perhaps TRBD2 (5 bases). The CDR3 totals 15 residues. Deletions cut 3 bases from V and 5 bases from J, with 14 bases between. Per the germline V gene, CDR1 is LNHDA and CDR2 is SQIVND (reference sequence). CDR3: CASSISGRAHNEQFF. In DNA form, the CDR3 reads TGTGCCAGTAGTATCAGCGGAAGGGCGCACAATGAGCAGTTCTTC.

V gene TRBV27 combines with J gene TRBJ2-7; 11 bases agree with TRBD2. V trimming: 3 bases; J trimming: 2 bases; junction bases outside the gene matches: 3. This CDR3 comprises 15 residues. The germline V gene has CDR1 MNHEY and CDR2 SMNVEV (reference sequence). This CDR3 is CASSFGLAGPYEQYF. CDR3 coding DNA: TGTGCCAGCAGTTTCGGACTAGCGGGCCCCTACGAGCAGTACTTC.

In DNA form, the CDR3 reads TGTGCCACCAGCAGAGTGTCGGACAGGGACTACAATGAGCAGTTCTTC. Protein: CATSRVSDRDYNEQFF. The chain is built from TRBV15 and TRBJ2-1; 8 nucleotides match TRBD1. The V and J ends lost 1 base and 3 bases, in that order; junction bases with no gene match: 5. This CDR3 region has 16 residues. Germline V gene sequence: CDR1 LNHNV, CDR2 YYDKDF (reference sequence).

The chain combines TRBV6-5 with TRBJ2-2, with D perhaps TRBD2 (5 bases). Germline CDR1 reads MNHEY; CDR2 reads SVGAGI. The CDR3 extends over 14 amino acids. V lost 6 bases, J lost 7 bases, and 15 bases lay in between. The CDR3 nucleotides read TGTGCCAGCAGAGTCGGGGTCCGGGGCGGGGAGCTGTTTTTT. Translated: CASRVGVRGGELFF.

The J gene is TRBJ1-6, the V gene TRBV2; 9 nucleotides match TRBD1. Per the germline V gene, CDR1 is SNHLY and CDR2 is FYNNEI. The V gene end was trimmed by 6 bases and the J gene end by 7 bases; junction bases not matched to a gene: 7. The CDR3 totals 15 residues. CDR3 loop: CASRTRTGDNSPLHF. The CDR3 coding sequence is TGTGCCAGCAGGACCAGGACAGGGGACAATTCACCCCTCCACTTT.

This chain links TRBV28 with TRBJ1-2; tentatively, D is TRBD1 (6 bases). The germline V gene has CDR1 MDHEN and CDR2 SYDVKM. Trimming stripped 2 bases from V and 3 bases from J, with 13 bases between. The CDR3 has 15 residues. CDR3 residues: CASSLGSAGDYGYTF. CDR3 bases: TGTGCCAGCAGTTTAGGGTCGGCAGGGGACTATGGCTACACCTTC.

This chain links TRBV7-9 with TRBJ1-5; D is uncertain. The CDR3 extends over 12 amino acids. Germline CDR1 is SEHNR and CDR2 is FQNEAQ (reference sequence). Trimming stripped 3 bases from V and 4 bases from J, with 4 bases between. CDR3: CASSFTNQPQHF. The CDR3 DNA reads TGTGCCAGCAGCTTTACTAATCAGCCCCAGCATTTT. Full variable domain (missing parts from reference TRBV7-9 and TRBJ1-5): DTGVSQNPRHKITKRGQNVTFRCDPISEHNRLYWYRQTLGQGPEFLTYFQNEAQLEKSRLLSDRFSAERPKGSFSTLEIQRTEQGDSAMYLCASSFTNQPQHFGDGTRLSIL.

This rearrangement joins TRBV5-1 to TRBJ2-6; 8 positions match TRBD1. This CDR3 spans 16 amino acids. J was trimmed by 2 bases and V by 6 bases; bases with no gene match: 7. Germline V gene lookup returns CDR1 SGHRS and CDR2 YFSETQ. The CDR3 DNA reads as TGCGCCAGCATGGACAGGGTCAGAACTGGGGCCAACGTCCTGACTTTC. The encoded protein is CASMDRVRTGANVLTF.

This rearrangement joins TRBV11-1 to TRBJ2-1; 8 positions agree with TRBD2. After removal of 8 bases from V and 2 bases from J, the junction contained 5 bases not matched to a gene. This CDR3 region has 14 residues. Germline-derived CDR1 and CDR2 are SGHAT and FQDESV (reference sequence). CDR3 coding DNA: TGTGCCAGCCGGAGAGCGGGGGCCTACAATGAGCAGTTCTTC. This translates into CASRRAGAYNEQFF.

The chain employs TRBV19 and TRBJ2-1; 12 bases align to TRBD2. Germline trimming cut 6 bases from V and 2 bases from J; bases unmatched to any gene: 11. Germline-derived CDR1 and CDR2 are LNHDA and SQIVND (reference sequence). The CDR3 runs to 18 residues. CDR3 amino acids: CASRGRTSGKAPYNEQFF. CDR3 DNA sequence: TGTGCCAGTAGGGGTAGGACTAGCGGGAAAGCCCCCTACAATGAGCAGTTCTTC.

This chain uses TRBV29-1 with TRBJ1-1; D is unclear. The CDR3 has 12 amino acids. Trimming removed 4 bases from V and 0 bases from J, with 6 bases in between. Germline V CDR1 and CDR2: SQVTM, ANQGSEA. In DNA, the CDR3 is TGCAGCGTTGTAGTGATGAACACTGAAGCTTTCTTT. Amino acid sequence: CSVVVMNTEAFF.

In its sample, this clone was seen a few times. The genes are TRBV28 and TRBJ1-4; no clear D gene. The CDR3 runs to 14 residues. CDR1 is MDHEN, CDR2 SYDVKM, per germline. Trimming cost V 2 bases and J 4 bases, with 8 bases left between them. CDR3 DNA sequence: TGTGCCAGCAGTTTAAACTCCCTTAATGAAAAACTGTTTTTT. As protein: CASSLNSLNEKLFF.

Here the CDR3 DNA reads TGTGCCAGCAGCTTGACAGCCGGGACTAGCGCGTACAATGAGCAGTTCTTC. It encodes CASSLTAGTSAYNEQFF. The rearrangement links TRBV5-6 to TRBJ2-1; 10 positions match TRBD2. The germline V gene has CDR1 SGHDT and CDR2 YYEEEE. Trimming cost V 1 base and J 4 bases; bases outside gene matches: 8. There are 17 residues in the CDR3.

The rearrangement uses TRBV4-1 and TRBJ2-1, with TRBD2 matching over 13 bases. The CDR3 loop spans 16 amino acids. Germline V CDR1 and CDR2: MGHRA, YSYEKL. With 3 bases clipped from V and 6 bases from J, the junction kept 5 bases outside the gene matches. CDR3 bases: TGCGCCAGCAGCCAGACCGGGACTAGCGGGACCAATGAGCAGTTCTTC. Translating it yields CASSQTGTSGTNEQFF.